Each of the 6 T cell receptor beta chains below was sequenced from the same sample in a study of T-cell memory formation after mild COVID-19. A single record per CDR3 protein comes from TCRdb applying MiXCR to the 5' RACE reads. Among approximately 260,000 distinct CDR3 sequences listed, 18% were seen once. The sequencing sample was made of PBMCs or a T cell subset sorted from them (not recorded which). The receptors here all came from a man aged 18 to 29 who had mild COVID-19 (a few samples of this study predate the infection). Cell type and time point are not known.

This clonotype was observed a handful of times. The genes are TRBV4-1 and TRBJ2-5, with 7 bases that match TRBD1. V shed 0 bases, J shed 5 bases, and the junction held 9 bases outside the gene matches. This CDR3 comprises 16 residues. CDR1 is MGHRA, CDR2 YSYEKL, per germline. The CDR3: CASSQERQGLGETQYF. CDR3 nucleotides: TGCGCCAGCAGCCAAGAGCGACAGGGCTTGGGGGAGACCCAGTACTTC.

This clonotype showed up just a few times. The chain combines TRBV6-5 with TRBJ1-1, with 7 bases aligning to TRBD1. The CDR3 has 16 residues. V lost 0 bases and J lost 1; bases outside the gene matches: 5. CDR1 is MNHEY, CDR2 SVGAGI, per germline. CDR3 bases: TGTGCCAGCAGTTACTCTCGGGCAGGGGGGAACACTGAAGCTTTCTTT. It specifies CASSYSRAGGNTEAFF.

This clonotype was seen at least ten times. CDR3 in amino acids: CASSHPSEYGAEQFF. CDR3 DNA: TGTGCCAGCAGTCACCCCTCTGAGTACGGGGCTGAGCAGTTCTTC. The chain combines TRBV6-5 with TRBJ2-1; D is tentatively TRBD1 or TRBD2 (5 bases each). The CDR3 covers 15 residues. V was cut by 5 bases and J by 9 bases, with 20 bases left in between. Germline V gene sequence: CDR1 MNHEY, CDR2 SVGAGI.

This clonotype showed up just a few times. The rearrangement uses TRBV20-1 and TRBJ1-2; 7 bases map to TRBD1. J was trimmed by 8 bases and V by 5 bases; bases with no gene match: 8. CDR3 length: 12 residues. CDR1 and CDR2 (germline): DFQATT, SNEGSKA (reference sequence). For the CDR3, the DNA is TGCAGTGCTCAAACAGGGGTTCAGGGCTACACCTTC. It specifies CSAQTGVQGYTF.

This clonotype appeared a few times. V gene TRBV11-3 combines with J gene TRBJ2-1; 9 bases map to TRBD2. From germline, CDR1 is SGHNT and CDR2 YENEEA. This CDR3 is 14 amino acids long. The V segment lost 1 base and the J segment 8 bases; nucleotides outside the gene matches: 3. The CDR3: CASSLVRTSDEQFF. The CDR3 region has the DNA TGTGCCAGCAGCTTAGTCCGGACTAGCGATGAGCAGTTCTTC.

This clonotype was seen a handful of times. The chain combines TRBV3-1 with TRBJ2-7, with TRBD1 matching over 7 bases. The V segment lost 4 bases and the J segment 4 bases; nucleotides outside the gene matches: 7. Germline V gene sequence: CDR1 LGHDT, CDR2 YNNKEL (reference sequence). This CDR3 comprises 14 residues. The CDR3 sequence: CASSLGMGQYEQYF. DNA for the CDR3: TGTGCCAGCAGCCTAGGAATGGGACAGTACGAGCAGTACTTC.